The T cell receptor (beta chain) described here comes from a study of regulatory T cells in long-lasting Graves disease (dated by TCRdb to the early 2020s). About the study as a whole: Patients with newly diagnosed Graves' disease had been on antithyroid drugs for under 3 months. The study was registered as a clinical trial and conducted in China. A total of around 35 samples underwent TCR sequencing: some 13 from persistent and roughly 20 from newly diagnosed Graves' disease patients. Patients with persistent Graves' disease were compared with patients with newly diagnosed Graves' disease using TCR sequencing and RNA sequencing of peripheral blood.

General study outcomes and caveats: Only the TCR beta chain was sequenced and analyzed. Peripheral blood alone was examined, since thyroid tissue, which constituted the primary lesion, could not be accessed. Preferential use of TRBV28, TRBJ1-2 and TRBJ2-5 was observed in persistent disease, whereas TRBV20-1 and TRBJ2-1 were favored in newly diagnosed disease. More public clonotypes were shared among persistent patients (under 3,000) than among newly diagnosed patients (roughly 960). Persistent Graves' disease patients showed lower TCR Shannon entropy and fewer highly expanded clones than newly diagnosed patients, suggesting clonal expansion. The small sample size was acknowledged by the authors as a limitation that may reduce accuracy.

The time point label on this specimen signifies: newly diagnosed GD, antithyroid drugs for less than 3 months. RNA was extracted from PBMCs in TRIzol for both TCR sequencing and RNA sequencing. The diagnosis of Graves' disease followed American Thyroid Association guidelines. Patients were recruited from an endocrinology department in Xi'an, China. From each patient, around 8.3 milliliters of peripheral blood was collected into an EDTA anticoagulant tube. Ficoll Paque Plus density gradient separation was used to isolate PBMCs, and no further T cell sorting was done. RNA quality was checked with an Agilent 2100 Bioanalyzer and agarose gel, and concentration with a NanoDrop 2000. This clonotype was found many times. Its antigen remains unidentified. One base away there is no much larger clone; base qualities are not given. The method behind the library was multiplex PCR. Sequencing instrument: Illumina HiSeq 4000. TCR beta libraries were built with iRepertoire HTBI primers and Arm-PCR amplification of CDR3 regions. PCR products were gel purified before sequencing. The authors processed their data as follows. A total of roughly 58 TRBV and approximately 15 TRBJ segments were identified across samples and were used for gene usage analysis of CDR3 amino acid clonotypes. Filtered high-quality paired reads were merged into contigs using COPE and FqMerger. BLAST was used to align contigs to the IMGT TRBV, TRBD and TRBJ reference genes, and CDR3 was defined following IMGT. Highly expanded clones were defined as clonotypes with a frequency above 0.1%. Shannon entropy served as the measure of repertoire diversity, while the Gini coefficient captured V-J evenness. A clonotype was considered public if more than one individual shared it. Clones were called with MiXCR by TCRdb after fastp trimmed the public reads at Q25, and only in-frame beta chains were retained. A single entry per CDR3 protein holds the most common genes and DNA from its merged rows. These V and J calls originate from TCRdb's pipeline instead of the authors' own analysis. The sample yields around 230,000 distinct CDR3 sequences; around 19% were counted once. In total, the top ten clones hold 22% of the sample.

Compared with germline, V lacks 4 bases and J lacks 4 bases; bases without a gene match: 12. As encoded in the germline V gene (reference sequence), CDR1 is DFQATT while CDR2 is SNEGSKA. Including the terminal cysteine and phenylalanine, the CDR3 comprises 16 residues. The read is trimmed to its CDR3 DNA, 48 bases read in frame from base 1. This sequence was found in a female donor with Graves disease. This chain joins TRBV20-1 to TRBJ2-7; TRBD2 agrees with 11 junctional bases. The sample in question was peripheral blood mononuclear cells (PBMCs), obtained at new diagnosis, from a patient treated with antithyroid drugs. The CDR3 corresponds to CSATPLAASGRYEQYF. The sequenced DNA: TGCAGTGCTACTCCACTTGCGGCTAGCGGGAGGTACGAGCAGTACTTC.